This T cell receptor (beta chain) derives from a study of blood T cells in healthy people across ages (dated by TCRdb to the mid-2010s). Concerning the study at large: Template switching captured roughly one uniquely barcoded TCR beta cDNA molecule per two T cells in model experiments. The study measured age-related changes in TCR beta repertoire diversity using deep sequencing normalized with unique cDNA molecular identifiers. Four age groups were formed from the donors: young (average roughly 15 years), middle-aged (roughly 38), aged (roughly 59) and long-lived (about 80). To avoid experimental bias, donors of different ages were spread randomly across the sequencing lanes. Two additional independent replicas of 1 million unique cDNA reads from the same blood draw were analyzed for two donors (one aged 18 to 30 and one aged 80 or older). Findings and caveats that apply to the study as a whole: Estimates of total diversity based on one million sequenced T cells were regarded as lower bounds and as underestimates. Compared with the aged group, the long-lived group had more naive CD4+ T cells, fewer expanded clones and increased TCR diversity, suggesting age selection. Bulk unsorted PBMC profiling prevented conclusive comparison of naive and antigen-experienced compartments. As age increased, observed TCR beta diversity per million T cells dropped in a roughly linear way, and a significant reduction was already evident by age 40. The CMV infection status of donors was not known, potentially confounding age-related changes in expanded clonotypes. A strong correlation was found between observed TCR beta diversity and the percentage of naive T cells measured by flow cytometry.

Systemically healthy Caucasian individuals from Russia, some 38 in total and aged roughly 6 to 90 years, were included as donors. Each donor gave ten milliliters of peripheral blood, collected into EDTA-treated Vacutainer tubes. Ficoll-Paque density-gradient centrifugation was used to isolate PBMCs, with at least 7 million per sample. Total RNA was extracted from PBMCs with Trizol reagent, with at least 6 micrograms obtained per sample. Naive CD45RAhigh/CD27high T cell percentages were measured by flow cytometry on a PBMC aliquot from every donor. After removal of 4 bases from V and 0 bases from J, the junction retains 16 bases not matched to a gene. From the cysteine up to the phenylalanine, the CDR3 has a length of 20 residues. Only the CDR3 part of the read is kept: 60 bases, read in frame from the first base. From the germline V gene, CDR1 is MDHEN and CDR2 is SYDVKM. This clonotype was observed a few times. No cognate antigen has been identified for it. No qualities accompany the bases; no much larger clone lies one base away.

Library preparation was by 5' RACE. TCRdb lists the instrument as Illumina HiSeq 2500. The second PCR ran for about 7 to 11 cycles and used a J-beta primer mix along with a sample-barcoded 5' primer. Each TCR beta cDNA molecule received a unique molecular identifier from a template-switch 5' adaptor carrying 12 random nucleotides. Each sample yielded at least 2.5 million CDR3-containing paired-end reads. All of the RNA was converted into first-strand cDNA using the Mint cDNA synthesis kit, with a TRBC-specific oligonucleotide serving as the primer. All cDNA was treated with uracil-DNA glycosylase and then went through a first 18-cycle PCR with the universal primers M1SS and BC2_uni_R. The original methods were these. For normalization, 1 million high-quality reads were randomly selected from each sample, with every read carrying a distinct molecular identifier. Instead of being binned into consensus sequences, reads that shared molecular identifiers were thrown out. MiTCR, with a Q25 quality threshold and the strictest error-elimination algorithm, was used for CDR3 identification, clonotype clustering and error correction. Lower-bound total TCR beta diversity was estimated with a nonparametric unseen species model using Euler transformation. Clones were called with MiXCR by TCRdb after fastp trimmed the public reads at Q25, and only in-frame beta chains were retained. Each entry merges the rows of one CDR3 protein and shows their most common DNA and genes. V and J calls and clone size were set by TCRdb, not the authors. For this sample the table gives approximately 1.5 million distinct CDR3 sequences, of which roughly 32% were detected only once. The ten most abundant clones make up over 9% of the sample.

Sequenced: blood. This receptor was identified in a woman in her twenties or thirties in good health. This chain joins TRBV28 to TRBJ2-1; 9 junctional bases match TRBD2. The CDR3 protein is CASSSQPRGGRAFSYNEQFF. The nucleotide sequence reads as follows: TGTGCCAGCAGTTCACAGCCCCGAGGCGGGAGGGCCTTCTCCTACAATGAGCAGTTCTTC.